This TCR beta chain was captured by sequencing in a study of lung T cells in sarcoidosis with Löfgren's syndrome. Across the whole study: CD4+ T cells build up in sarcoidosis bronchoalveolar lavage fluid. Repertoire analyses centered on Löfgren's syndrome patients. Study-wide findings and caveats: TRBV2 was the preferred pairing partner of TRAV12-1, with similar CDR3s. TRAV12-1 and TRBV2 were reportedly most expanded in Löfgren's patients.

This clonotype was seen at least ten times. What it recognizes is unknown. TCRdb used MiXCR to reprocess the reads, holding one entry per CDR3 protein. The sample has tens of thousands of distinct CDR3 sequences, 21% seen once. This CDR3 contains 13 residues. Trimming cost V 7 bases and J 8 bases, with 17 bases left between them. The source of this sequence is a human donor with sarcoidosis (Löfgren's syndrome or another form), or a control subject (not recorded which). This chain connects TRBV12-3 or TRBV12-4 to TRBJ1-2, with D tentatively TRBD1 (5 bases). The sample consisted of CD4+ T cells from PBMCs. DNA for the CDR3: TGTGCCAGCAACCAGCCCGGGGGATTAGGCTACACCTTC. This translates into CASNQPGGLGYTF.